Following are 10 T cell receptor beta chains from one sample sequenced in a study of cytomegalovirus exposure and HLA in healthy donors (dated by TCRdb to 2016 to 2017). Library construction relied on the immunoSEQ multiplex PCR assay. The multiplex PCR relied on a mix of 60 forward primers for TCR Vbeta segments and 13 reverse primers for TCR Jbeta segments. TCRdb's version of the immuneACCESS table is confined to in-frame rearrangements and falls short of the full clone set. An unresolved V gene accounts for under half of the shortfall where checked; the remainder is of unknown origin. This sample's listing comprises under 200,000 clones. The top ten clones comprise 0.7% to 1% of the sample. The specimen sequenced was PBMCs. The receptors here all came from a woman between 18 and 30 years old in good health and CMV-seropositive.

The chain combines TRBV9 with TRBJ2-7, with 9 positions matching TRBD2. CDR1 is SGDLS and CDR2 is YYNGEE in the germline V gene. V lost 0 bases, J lost 2 bases, and 3 bases stayed unmatched. The CDR3 contains 15 residues. CDR3: CASSVGLAGTYEQYF. The CDR3 DNA reads as TGTGCCAGCAGCGTAGGCCTAGCGGGAACCTACGAGCAGTACTTC.

The chain recombines TRBV19 with TRBJ2-1; weak D call: TRBD1 (6 bases). Trimming removed 6 bases from V and 7 bases from J, with 13 bases in between. Germline loops: CDR1 LNHDA, CDR2 SQIVND (reference sequence). The CDR3 covers 13 residues. CDR3 protein: CASRDRGTNEQFF. CDR3 bases: TGTGCCAGTAGAGATAGGGGGACGAATGAGCAGTTCTTC.

The chain recombines TRBV27 with TRBJ2-3; TRBD2 matches at 8 bases. This CDR3 region has 17 residues. Trimming at V came to 5 bases and at J to 6 bases, leaving 16 bases not matched to a gene. Germline CDR1 is MNHEY and CDR2 is SMNVEV (reference sequence). The CDR3 is CASSVRPPGLVGDTQYF. Written as DNA, the CDR3 is TGTGCCAGCAGTGTAAGGCCGCCGGGACTAGTCGGCGATACGCAGTATTTT.

The chain is built from TRBV7-9 and TRBJ2-3; 13 bases fit TRBD2. This CDR3 is built from 16 residues. Germline loops: CDR1 SEHNR, CDR2 FQNEAQ (reference sequence). V lost 4 bases, J lost 3 bases, and 4 bases stayed unmatched. This chain's CDR3 is CASSSAGLAGTDTQYF. CDR3 in DNA: TGTGCCAGCAGCTCCGCGGGACTAGCGGGGACAGATACGCAGTATTTT.

The gene calls are TRBV20-1 and TRBJ2-1; D remains ambiguous. The CDR3 covers 10 residues. With 5 bases removed from V and 5 bases from J, the gap between germline ends came to 4 bases. Per germline, CDR1 DFQATT and CDR2 SNEGSKA (reference sequence). The CDR3 nucleotides read TGCAGTGCTTTAAACAATGAGCAGTTCTTC. It specifies CSALNNEQFF.

The V gene is TRBV9, the J gene TRBJ1-2, with TRBD1 matching 9 bases. Trimming removed 5 bases from V and 4 bases from J; junction bases left unmatched: 12. Germline assignment: CDR1 SGDLS and CDR2 YYNGEE. This CDR3 has 16 residues. Written as DNA, the CDR3 is TGTGCCAGCAGGTCGACAGGGGGGGGTCCTTCCTATGGCTACACCTTC. Translation: CASRSTGGGPSYGYTF.

V is TRBV4-2 and J is TRBJ2-7; 11 bases line up with TRBD1. The CDR3 totals 16 residues. CDR1 is LGHNA, CDR2 YNFKEQ, per germline. The V and J ends lost 3 bases and 2 bases, in that order; junction bases with no gene match: 6. The CDR3 region is CASSQSLGQGAYEQYF. DNA for the CDR3: TGTGCCAGCAGCCAGTCCCTGGGACAGGGGGCCTACGAGCAGTACTTC.

The rearrangement uses TRBV12-5 and TRBJ1-3, with 11 bases fitting TRBD1. Germline CDR1 is LGHNT and CDR2 is FRNRAP. Losses at the gene ends were 2 bases for V and 0 bases for J; bases not matched to a gene: 3. CDR3 length: 17 amino acids. In DNA form, the CDR3 reads TGTGCTAGTGGTTTGATTGGGACAGGGGGCTCTGGAAACACCATATATTTT. Translating gives CASGLIGTGGSGNTIYF.

The CDR3 nucleotides read TGTGCCAGCAGCTTAGGCATAAGGGGTGCGGAGACCCAGTACTTC. Amino acid sequence: CASSLGIRGAETQYF. V is TRBV11-3 and J is TRBJ2-5; a possible D gene is TRBD1 (5 bases). Germline values: CDR1 SGHNT, CDR2 YENEEA. This CDR3 spans 15 amino acids. The V and J ends lost 1 base and 5 bases respectively, with 14 bases between them.

The rearrangement joins TRBV11-3 to TRBJ2-7; D unresolved. This CDR3 is 14 amino acids long. With 3 bases removed from V and 0 bases from J, the gap between germline ends came to 9 bases. Per the germline V gene, CDR1 is SGHNT and CDR2 is YENEEA. CDR3 sequence: CASSFRVGSYEQYF. The CDR3 DNA follows: TGTGCCAGCAGCTTCCGGGTTGGCTCCTACGAGCAGTACTTC.